This is a list of T cell receptor beta chains from one sample in a study of T cell repertoires in cytomegalovirus infection. MiXCR, applied by TCRdb to the reads, yields one record per CDR3 protein. The sample has 740,000 or so distinct CDR3 sequences, roughly 35% seen once. Sample: PBMCs. Receptor source: a human donor in good health (CMV status not recorded). Some clones in this sample may be carry-over from other donors' samples. CDR3s include the opening cysteine and the closing phenylalanine or tryptophan. D genes are given only for firm matches. For some rows the clone size is stated as once, few or many, or as a class when expanded; others skip it.

TRBJ1-5 | TRBV7-9 | - | few | CASSPPGYQPQHF | TGTGCCAGCAGCCCGCCGGGCTATCAGCCCCAGCATTTT
TRBJ2-5 | TRBV5-1 | TRBD1 | - | CASSWGQGQETQYF | TGCGCCAGCAGCTGGGGACAGGGACAAGAGACCCAGTACTTC
TRBJ1-5 | TRBV20-1 | TRBD1 | few | CSSSLSGQRNSNQPQHF | TGCAGTTCATCGCTATCGGGACAGAGAAATAGCAATCAGCCCCAGCATTTT
TRBJ1-1 | TRBV7-2 | - | many | CASSLDRDINEAFF | TGTGCCAGCAGCTTAGACCGGGACATAAATGAAGCTTTCTTT
TRBJ2-3 | TRBV5-6 | - | - | CASSKRASGDTQYF | TGTGCCAGCAGCAAACGGGCATCAGGAGATACGCAGTATTTT
TRBJ1-6 | TRBV20-1 | - | - | CSTKRSQAFINSPLHF | TGCAGTACAAAGAGGTCCCAGGCGTTTATTAATTCACCCCTCCACTTT
TRBJ1-6 | TRBV27 | - | - | CASSLSGVSPLHF | TGTGCCAGCAGTTTATCGGGGGTTTCACCCCTCCACTTT
TRBJ1-5 | TRBV28 | - | - | CASSLRGGANQPQHF | TGTGCCAGCAGTTTAAGGGGAGGGGCCAATCAGCCCCAGCATTTT
TRBJ2-2 | TRBV12-3/TRBV12-4 | - | few | CASSFDGASGELFF | TGTGCCAGCAGTTTCGATGGGGCGTCCGGGGAGCTGTTTTTT
TRBJ1-5 | TRBV20-1 | - | few | CSAPQPGTLSNQPQHF | TGCAGTGCTCCTCAGCCCGGCACTCTAAGCAATCAGCCCCAGCATTTT
TRBJ2-1 | TRBV10-3 | TRBD1 | - | CASDDRAGYNEQFF | TGTGCGTCCGACGACAGGGCAGGCTACAATGAGCAGTTCTTC
TRBJ2-7 | TRBV12-3/TRBV12-4 | TRBD1 | - | CASTDRAVSYEHYF | TGTGCCAGCACTGACAGGGCGGTATCCTACGAGCATTACTTC
TRBJ1-2 | TRBV7-2 | TRBD1 | once | CASSSGQGDFYTF | TGTGCCAGCAGCTCCGGACAGGGCGATTTCTACACCTTC
TRBJ1-4 | TRBV7-4 | - | many | CASSRRGPNEKLFF | TGTGCCAGCAGCCGCAGGGGACCTAATGAAAAACTGTTTTTT
TRBJ2-3 | TRBV19 | - | few | CASTPGNSRTDTQYF | TGTGCCAGTACCCCGGGGAACTCACGAACAGATACGCAGTATTTT
TRBJ2-3 | TRBV4-1 | TRBD1 | - | CASSQETTGGRTDTQYF | TGCGCCAGCAGCCAAGAGACCACAGGGGGCCGGACAGATACGCAGTATTTT
TRBJ1-1 | TRBV7-8 | TRBD1 | many | CASSLYWTGEGTEAFF | TGTGCCAGCAGCTTATACTGGACAGGGGAGGGCACTGAAGCTTTCTTT
TRBJ1-1 | TRBV7-9 | - | - | CASAAPSRERGNTEAFF | TGTGCCAGCGCCGCCCCATCCAGGGAGCGGGGGAACACTGAAGCTTTCTTT
TRBJ1-2 | TRBV5-6 | - | - | CASSLGWDTSNYGYTF | TGTGCCAGCAGCTTGGGCTGGGACACCTCTAACTATGGCTACACCTTC
TRBJ1-5 | TRBV7-6 | - | many | CASSPGGDQPQHF | TGTGCCAGCAGCCCGGGAGGGGATCAGCCCCAGCATTTT
TRBJ2-2 | TRBV6-2/TRBV6-3 | - | few | CASSDRTVTGELFF | TGTGCCAGCAGTGACCGGACGGTGACCGGGGAGCTGTTTTTT
TRBJ2-3 | TRBV11-2 | - | - | CASSLSSLPPVDTQYF | TGTGCCAGCAGCTTATCCTCCTTACCGCCGGTGGATACGCAGTATTTT
TRBJ1-4 | TRBV7-2 | TRBD1 | few | CASSLEGQNFEKLFF | TGTGCCAGCAGCTTAGAGGGACAGAACTTTGAAAAACTGTTTTTT
TRBJ1-5 | TRBV7-2 | TRBD1 | - | CASRKEGTGSNQPQHF | TGTGCCAGCAGAAAAGAGGGGACAGGGAGCAATCAGCCCCAGCATTTT
TRBJ1-1 | TRBV7-2 | - | few | CASSSIASGHGNTEAFF | TGTGCCAGCAGCTCGATCGCCTCGGGACACGGGAACACTGAAGCTTTCTTT
TRBJ2-7 | TRBV6-1 | - | - | CASSEEQGPLSEQYF | TGTGCCAGCAGTGAAGAACAGGGCCCTCTCTCCGAGCAGTACTTC
TRBJ1-2 | TRBV10-3 | - | many | CAISEIRPSDYGYTF | TGTGCCATCAGTGAGATACGGCCTTCCGACTATGGCTACACCTTC
TRBJ2-7 | TRBV6-6 | - | - | CASRGLMSYEQYF | TGTGCCAGCAGGGGCCTGATGTCCTACGAGCAGTACTTC
TRBJ2-4 | TRBV4-2 | - | - | CASIQGTRNIQYF | TGTGCCAGCATCCAGGGGACAAGAAACATTCAGTACTTC
TRBJ1-1 | TRBV19 | - | - | CASFSYTEAFF | TGTGCCAGTTTCAGTTACACTGAAGCTTTCTTT
TRBJ2-2 | TRBV7-9 | - | once | CASSPGTVTGELFF | TGTGCCAGCAGCCCGGGGACGGTTACCGGGGAGCTGTTTTTT
TRBJ2-1 | TRBV6-2/TRBV6-3 | - | many | CASSYSLQGEQFF | TGTGCCAGCAGTTACTCATTACAGGGTGAGCAGTTCTTC
TRBJ1-5 | TRBV12-3/TRBV12-4 | TRBD1 | - | CASTRDRAFNQPQHF | TGTGCCAGCACCCGGGACAGGGCGTTCAATCAGCCCCAGCATTTT
TRBJ2-7 | TRBV11-2 | TRBD2 | - | CASSLVSAGAEQYF | TGTGCCAGCAGCTTAGTTTCGGCGGGAGCCGAGCAGTACTTC
TRBJ1-1 | TRBV29-1 | - | few | CSVNLMNTEAFF | TGCAGCGTAAATCTTATGAACACTGAAGCTTTCTTT
TRBJ1-2 | TRBV19 | - | few | CASSWNGYTF | TGTGCCAGTAGTTGGAATGGCTACACCTTC
TRBJ1-1 | TRBV7-6 | - | few | CASSLIRSRGNTEAFF | TGTGCCAGCAGCTTAATCCGATCCAGGGGTAACACTGAAGCTTTCTTT
TRBJ2-7 | TRBV4-1 | - | - | CASSQDLEDRGSYEQYF | TGCGCCAGCAGCCAAGATTTGGAGGATAGAGGGTCCTACGAGCAGTACTTC
TRBJ2-3 | TRBV4-1 | TRBD2 | - | CASSQEPTSGRDTDTQYF | TGCGCCAGCAGCCAAGAACCTACTAGCGGGAGAGACACAGATACGCAGTATTTT
TRBJ2-3 | TRBV2 | - | few | CASSEVPGGGWTDTQYF | TGTGCCAGCAGTGAAGTCCCAGGGGGAGGATGGACAGATACGCAGTATTTT
TRBJ2-3 | TRBV20-1 | TRBD2 | few | CSASLRTGSGLAGADTQYF | TGCAGTGCTAGTCTCCGTACGGGGAGCGGACTAGCGGGAGCAGATACGCAGTATTTT
TRBJ2-5 | TRBV28 | - | - | CASSFGNRVQETQYF | TGTGCCAGCAGTTTTGGGAATCGAGTCCAAGAGACCCAGTACTTC
TRBJ1-6 | TRBV5-4 | - | - | CASSLRRGAGNSPLHF | TGTGCCAGCAGCTTGCGACGAGGGGCCGGGAATTCACCCCTCCACTTT
TRBJ1-6 | TRBV12-3/TRBV12-4 | TRBD1 | - | CACRISRDREIDLGSPLHF | TGTGCCTGCAGGATTTCCCGGGACAGGGAGATAGACTTGGGTTCACCCCTCCACTTT
TRBJ1-4 | TRBV29-1 | - | - | CSVVGVLGEKLFF | TGCAGCGTTGTAGGTGTCCTAGGAGAAAAACTGTTTTTT
TRBJ1-1 | TRBV6-1 | - | - | CASIGSTEAFF | TGTGCCAGCATCGGGAGCACTGAAGCTTTCTTT
TRBJ1-2 | TRBV5-4 | TRBD1 | - | CASSLRDRHYGYTF | TGTGCCAGCAGCTTGCGGGACAGGCACTATGGCTACACCTTC
TRBJ2-5 | TRBV12-5 | - | few | CASGLGANQETQYF | TGTGCTAGTGGCCTAGGGGCGAACCAAGAGACCCAGTACTTC
TRBJ2-3 | TRBV7-3 | - | - | CASSYTARGKDTQYF | TGTGCCAGCAGCTACACGGCTCGCGGGAAAGATACGCAGTATTTT
TRBJ2-3 | TRBV7-2 | - | - | CASSFLGLTMTDTQYF | TGTGCCAGCAGCTTTTTAGGTCTTACGATGACAGATACGCAGTATTTT
TRBJ1-3 | TRBV7-8 | - | - | CASSPIPGGSYGNTIYF | TGTGCCAGCAGCCCAATCCCGGGAGGGTCGTACGGAAACACCATATATTTT
TRBJ2-5 | TRBV12-3/TRBV12-4 | TRBD1 | many | CASSSLTGKGQTQYF | TGTGCCAGCAGTTCCCTGACAGGGAAAGGACAGACCCAGTACTTC
TRBJ2-1 | TRBV6-6 | TRBD1 | - | CASSPGQGVEQFF | TGTGCCAGCAGCCCGGGACAGGGAGTGGAGCAGTTCTTC